The clone carrying this TCR beta chain was seen a handful of times. Its target is not known. This entry is derived from a study of cytomegalovirus exposure and HLA in healthy donors. Study-wide findings and caveats: No immune exposure information besides CMV serostatus was available.

The primer mix had 60 Vbeta and 13 Jbeta primers. Libraries were prepared by immunoSEQ multiplex PCR; TCRdb keeps only in-frame clonotypes and omits some of them. The sample records over 25,000 clones, 62% being singletons. Germline CDR1 is LGHNA and CDR2 is YNFKEQ. CDR3 length equals 17 residues. The sample comprised PBMCs. This clonotype originated in a male donor in good health and CMV-seropositive. V gene TRBV4-2 combines with J gene TRBJ2-5, with 14 positions matching TRBD2. Matching the DNA end better, TRBJ2-7 makes the J call doubtful. DNA for the CDR3: TGTGCCAGCAGCCAAAGACTAGCGGGAGGGGAGCCCTACGAGCAGTACTTC. Translating gives CASSQRLAGGEPYEQYF.